This record covers a single T cell receptor (beta chain). Its target is not known. A much larger clone lies one base from this, so it may be a read error. For the second PCR, which ran for 7 to 11 cycles, a sample-barcoded 5' primer and a J-beta primer mix were used. Each cDNA molecule received a tag from a template-switch adaptor that had 12 random nucleotides. TCRdb reprocessed the 5' RACE reads with MiXCR, giving one entry per CDR3 protein. The sample includes 800,000 to 950,000 distinct CDR3 sequences, under 35% of them seen just once. This entry belongs to a study of blood T cells in healthy people across ages. V lost 6 bases and J lost 7; bases outside the gene matches: 7. There are 13 residues in the CDR3. Notes on the study in general: TCR beta diversity tracked closely with naive T cell percentage.

These data are also associated with another study on T cells of mothers and their children.

Material for sequencing was blood. This sequence originates from a middle-aged woman in good health. The rearrangement uses TRBV12-3 or TRBV12-4 and TRBJ2-5; 8 bases fit TRBD2. The CDR3 DNA reads TGTGCCAGCAGCCCGAGTCGGGGGGGGACCCAGTACTTC. Protein: CASSPSRGGTQYF.